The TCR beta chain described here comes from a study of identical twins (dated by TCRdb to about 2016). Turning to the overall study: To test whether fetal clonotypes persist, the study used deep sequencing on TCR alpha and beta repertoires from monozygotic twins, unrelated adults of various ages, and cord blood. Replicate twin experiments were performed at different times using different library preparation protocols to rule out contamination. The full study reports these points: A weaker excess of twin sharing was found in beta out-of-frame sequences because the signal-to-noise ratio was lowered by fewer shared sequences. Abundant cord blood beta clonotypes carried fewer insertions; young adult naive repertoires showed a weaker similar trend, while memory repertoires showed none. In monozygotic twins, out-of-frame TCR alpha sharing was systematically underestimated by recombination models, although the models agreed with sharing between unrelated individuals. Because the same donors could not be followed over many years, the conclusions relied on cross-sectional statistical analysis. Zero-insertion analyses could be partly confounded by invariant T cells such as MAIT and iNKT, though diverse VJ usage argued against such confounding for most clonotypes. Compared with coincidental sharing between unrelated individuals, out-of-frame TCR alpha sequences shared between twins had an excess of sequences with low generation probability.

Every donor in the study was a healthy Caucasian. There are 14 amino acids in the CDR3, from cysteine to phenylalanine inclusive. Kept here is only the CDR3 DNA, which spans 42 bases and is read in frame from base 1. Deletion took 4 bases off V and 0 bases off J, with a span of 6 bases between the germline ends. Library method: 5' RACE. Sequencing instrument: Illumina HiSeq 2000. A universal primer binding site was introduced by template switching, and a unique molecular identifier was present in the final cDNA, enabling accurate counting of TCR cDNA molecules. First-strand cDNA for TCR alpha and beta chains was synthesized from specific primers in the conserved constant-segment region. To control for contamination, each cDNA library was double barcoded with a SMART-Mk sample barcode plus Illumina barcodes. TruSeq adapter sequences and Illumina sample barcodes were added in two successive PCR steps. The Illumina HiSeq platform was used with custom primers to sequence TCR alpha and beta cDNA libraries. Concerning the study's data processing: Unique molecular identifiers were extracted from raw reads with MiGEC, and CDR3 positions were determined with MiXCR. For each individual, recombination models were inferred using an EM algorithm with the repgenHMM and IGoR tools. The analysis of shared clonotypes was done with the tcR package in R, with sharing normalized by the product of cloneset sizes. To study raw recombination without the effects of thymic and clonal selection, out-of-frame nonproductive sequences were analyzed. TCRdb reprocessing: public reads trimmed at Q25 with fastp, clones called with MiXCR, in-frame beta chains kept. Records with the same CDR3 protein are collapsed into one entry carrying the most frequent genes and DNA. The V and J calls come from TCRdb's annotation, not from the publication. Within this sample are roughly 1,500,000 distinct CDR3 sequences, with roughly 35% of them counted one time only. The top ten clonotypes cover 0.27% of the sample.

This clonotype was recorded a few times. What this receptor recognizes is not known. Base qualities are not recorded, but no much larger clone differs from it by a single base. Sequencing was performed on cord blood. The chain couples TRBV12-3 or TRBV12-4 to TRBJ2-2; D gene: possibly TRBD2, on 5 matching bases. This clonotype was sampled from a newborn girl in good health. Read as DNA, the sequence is TGTGCCAGCAGTTGGAGGCCGAACACCGGGGAGCTGTTTTTT. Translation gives CASSWRPNTGELFF.